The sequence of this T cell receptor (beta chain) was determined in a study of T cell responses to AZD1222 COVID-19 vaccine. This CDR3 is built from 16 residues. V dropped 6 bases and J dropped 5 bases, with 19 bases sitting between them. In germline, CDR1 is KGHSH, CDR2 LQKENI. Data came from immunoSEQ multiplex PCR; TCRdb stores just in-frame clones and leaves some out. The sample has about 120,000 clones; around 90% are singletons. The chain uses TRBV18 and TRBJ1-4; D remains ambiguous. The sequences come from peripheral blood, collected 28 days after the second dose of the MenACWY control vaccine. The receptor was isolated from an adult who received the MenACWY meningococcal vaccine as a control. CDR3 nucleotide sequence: TGTGCCAGCTCCCCCACTGGGCCAAGTCCGAATGAAAAACTGTTTTTT. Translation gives CASSPTGPSPNEKLFF.